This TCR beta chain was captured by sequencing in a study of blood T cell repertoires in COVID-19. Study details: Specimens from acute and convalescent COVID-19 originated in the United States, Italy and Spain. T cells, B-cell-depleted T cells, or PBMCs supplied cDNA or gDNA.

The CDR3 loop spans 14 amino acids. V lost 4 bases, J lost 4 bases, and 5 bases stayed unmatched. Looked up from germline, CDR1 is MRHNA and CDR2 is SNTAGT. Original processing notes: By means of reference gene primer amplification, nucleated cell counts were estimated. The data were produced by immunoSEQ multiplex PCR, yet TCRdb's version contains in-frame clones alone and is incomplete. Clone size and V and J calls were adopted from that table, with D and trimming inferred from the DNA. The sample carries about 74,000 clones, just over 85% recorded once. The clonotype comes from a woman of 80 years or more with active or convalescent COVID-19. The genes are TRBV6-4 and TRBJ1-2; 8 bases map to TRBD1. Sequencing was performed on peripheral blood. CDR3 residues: CASSVGTGAYGYTF. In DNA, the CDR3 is TGTGCCAGCAGTGTCGGGACAGGCGCCTATGGCTACACCTTC.